The clone carrying this T cell receptor beta chain was counted ten times or more. What it binds is unknown. This specimen comes from a study of T cells in Graves' hyperthyroidism and ophthalmopathy. Findings and limits, study-wide: The blood repertoire included most of the expanded thyroid clonotypes above 0.001.

Researchers took RNA transcripts and amplified the TCR beta CDR3 regions from them. During a first-round RT-PCR of the TCR CDR3, the HTBI primer set was used. TCRdb re-called the multiplex PCR reads with MiXCR, one entry per CDR3 protein. The repertoire includes about 350,000 distinct CDR3 sequences, over 12% of them detected once, and about 20% sits in the top ten. Trimming cost V 5 bases and J 4 bases; bases outside gene matches: 5. CDR3 size: 14 residues. Germline V lookup: CDR1 MNHEY, CDR2 SMNVEV (reference sequence). Ophthalmopathy patients all had a Clinical Activity Score of at least 3, a NOSPECS grade of at least 4 and disease under 3 months old. 9 to 10 ml fresh peripheral blood yielded the PBMCs.

The source is a woman aged 55-70 years with Graves' ophthalmopathy. The chain uses TRBV27 and TRBJ1-5; 7 nucleotides align to TRBD1. Sequencing was carried out using blood. CDR3 nucleotides: TGTGCCAGCAGTGAAAGGGACAGAAATCAGCCCCAGCATTTT. This encodes CASSERDRNQPQHF.